This TCR beta chain originates from a study of T cell responses to AZD1222 COVID-19 vaccine. Trimming removed 6 bases from V and 0 bases from J; junction bases left unmatched: 2. Germline assignment: CDR1 ENHRY and CDR2 SYGVKD. The CDR3 is 14 amino acids. Produced via immunoSEQ multiplex PCR; TCRdb's table is partial and in-frame only. The table lists roughly 130,000 clones, more than 85% of them singletons. Broader study findings: Researchers took repertoire samples only after the peak T cell response had come. With two AZD1222 doses given, Spike-specific TCR breadth and depth both rose. It was only a handful of AZD1222 recipients who were seropositive at baseline. Unmutated regions of variants are reportedly targeted by nearly half of spike-specific TCRs.

Details on this clone: The antigen is undetermined.

The V call is TRBV10-3, the J call TRBJ1-1; 9 bases line up with TRBD1. This specimen was peripheral blood, taken on day 0 of AZD1222 vaccination. This TCR was recovered from an adult in good health. CDR3 residues: CAIRGQGLNTEAFF. Written as DNA, the CDR3 is TGTGCCATCAGGGGACAGGGATTGAACACTGAAGCTTTCTTT.